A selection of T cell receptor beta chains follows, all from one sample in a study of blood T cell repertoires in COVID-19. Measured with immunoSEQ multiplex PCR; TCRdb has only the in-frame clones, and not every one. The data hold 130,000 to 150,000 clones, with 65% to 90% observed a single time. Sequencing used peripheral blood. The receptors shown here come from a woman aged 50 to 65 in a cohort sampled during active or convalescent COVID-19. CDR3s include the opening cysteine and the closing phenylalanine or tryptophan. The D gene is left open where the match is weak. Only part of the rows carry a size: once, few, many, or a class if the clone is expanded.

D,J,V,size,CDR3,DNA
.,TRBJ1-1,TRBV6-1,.,CASSDPGGYNTEAFF,TGTGCCAGCAGTGACCCTGGAGGGTACAACACTGAAGCTTTCTTT
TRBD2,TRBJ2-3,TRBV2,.,CASNLAGGKDTQYF,TGTGCCAGCAACCTAGCGGGGGGGAAGGATACGCAGTATTTT
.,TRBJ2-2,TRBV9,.,CASSVGPRELFF,TGTGCCAGCAGCGTAGGGCCCCGGGAGCTGTTTTTT
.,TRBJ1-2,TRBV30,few,CAWSVPGGGFSYGYTF,TGTGCCTGGAGTGTACCGGGCGGGGGGTTTTCGTATGGCTACACCTTC
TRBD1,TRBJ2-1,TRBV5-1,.,CASSLGQGWADEQFF,TGCGCCAGCAGCCTTGGACAGGGTTGGGCCGATGAGCAGTTCTTC
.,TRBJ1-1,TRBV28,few,CASSFPGRGLTEAFF,TGTGCCAGCAGTTTCCCCGGGAGAGGGCTCACTGAAGCTTTCTTT
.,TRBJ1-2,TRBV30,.,CAWSVRGFYGYTF,TGTGCCTGGAGTGTACGCGGGTTTTATGGCTACACCTTC
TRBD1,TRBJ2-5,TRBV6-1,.,CASSEVGQGASETQYF,TGTGCCAGCAGTGAGGTTGGACAGGGGGCATCGGAGACCCAGTACTTC
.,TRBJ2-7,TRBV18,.,CASSPPTRSYEQYF,TGTGCCAGCTCACCACCAACGCGCTCCTACGAGCAGTACTTC
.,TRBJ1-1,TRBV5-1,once,CASSLQGTNTEAFF,TGCGCCAGCAGCTTGCAGGGGACGAACACTGAAGCTTTCTTT
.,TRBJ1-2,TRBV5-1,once,CASSLEGNRVDGYTF,TGCGCCAGCAGCTTGGAAGGTAACAGGGTGGATGGCTACACCTTC
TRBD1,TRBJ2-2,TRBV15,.,CATSRRDRGNTGELFF,TGTGCCACCAGCAGACGGGACAGGGGGAACACCGGGGAGCTGTTTTTT
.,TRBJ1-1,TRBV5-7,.,CASSLVPSGVRNTEAFF,TGTGCCAGCAGCTTGGTTCCATCCGGGGTCCGGAACACTGAAGCTTTCTTT
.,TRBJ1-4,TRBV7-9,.,CASSFRQTNEKLFF,TGTGCCAGCAGCTTTCGACAGACGAATGAAAAACTGTTTTTT
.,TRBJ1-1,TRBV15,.,CATSRGTQLLRTEAFF,TGTGCCACCAGCAGAGGCACTCAATTATTACGCACTGAAGCTTTCTTT
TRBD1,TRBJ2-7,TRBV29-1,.,CSVRDRAFEQYF,TGCAGCGTCCGGGACAGGGCCTTCGAGCAGTACTTC
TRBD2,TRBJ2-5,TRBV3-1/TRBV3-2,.,CASSLTSWASGGKKTQYF,TGTGCCAGCAGCCTCACCTCGTGGGCTAGCGGGGGGAAAAAGACCCAGTACTTC
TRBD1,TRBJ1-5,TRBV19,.,CASKRGTENSNQPQHF,TGTGCCAGCAAAAGGGGGACAGAAAATAGCAATCAGCCCCAGCATTTT
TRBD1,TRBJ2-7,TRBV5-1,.,CASSARTGVSEQYF,TGCGCCAGCAGCGCCCGGACAGGGGTTTCCGAGCAGTACTTC
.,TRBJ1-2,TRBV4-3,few,CASSQDFTGYHDGYTF,TGCGCCAGCAGCCAGGACTTTACAGGGTACCATGATGGCTACACCTTC
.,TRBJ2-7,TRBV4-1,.,CASSQAAGTYEQYF,TGCGCCAGCAGCCAAGCGGCGGGGACCTACGAGCAGTACTTC
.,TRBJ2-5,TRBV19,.,CASAPLSRETQYF,TGTGCCAGTGCCCCTCTTAGCCGGGAGACCCAGTACTTC
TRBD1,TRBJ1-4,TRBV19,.,CASSPGTVPEKLFF,TGTGCCAGTAGCCCCGGGACAGTACCTGAAAAACTGTTTTTT
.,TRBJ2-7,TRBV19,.,CASSVARREYEQYF,TGTGCCAGTAGTGTGGCTCGCCGGGAGTACGAGCAGTACTTC
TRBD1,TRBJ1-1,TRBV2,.,CACSGTGTMNTEAFF,TGTGCCTGCTCCGGGACAGGAACCATGAACACTGAAGCTTTCTTT
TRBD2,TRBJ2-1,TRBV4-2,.,CASSQGPSGGDNEQFF,TGTGCCAGCAGCCAAGGTCCTAGCGGGGGGGACAATGAGCAGTTCTTC
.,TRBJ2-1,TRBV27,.,CASKRSSYNEQFF,TGTGCCAGCAAAAGGAGCTCCTACAATGAGCAGTTCTTC
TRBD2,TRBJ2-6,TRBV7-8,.,CASSLRISGASGANVLTF,TGTGCCAGCAGCTTAAGGATTAGCGGGGCCTCTGGGGCCAACGTCCTGACTTTC
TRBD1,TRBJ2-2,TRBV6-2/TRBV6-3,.,CASSVTGGTTGELFF,TGTGCCAGCAGCGTGACAGGGGGCACGACCGGGGAGCTGTTTTTT
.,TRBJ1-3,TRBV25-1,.,CASSDGYWSSGNTIYF,TGTGCCAGCAGTGACGGTTACTGGAGCTCTGGAAACACCATATATTTT
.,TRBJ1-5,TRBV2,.,CASSEIPGSNQPQHF,TGTGCCAGCAGTGAAATCCCAGGAAGCAATCAGCCCCAGCATTTT
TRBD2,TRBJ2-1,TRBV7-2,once,CASSLARAGGYKFF,TGTGCCAGCAGCTTAGCGAGAGCGGGGGGATATAAGTTCTTC
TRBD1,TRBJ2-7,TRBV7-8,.,CASSLQRTGQPYEQYF,TGTGCCAGCAGCTTACAAAGGACAGGGCAACCCTACGAGCAGTACTTC
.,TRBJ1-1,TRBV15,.,CATGPRVGHTEAFF,TGTGCCACCGGGCCGAGGGTCGGACACACTGAAGCTTTCTTT
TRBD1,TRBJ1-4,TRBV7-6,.,CASSFPLTGHNEKLFF,TGTGCCAGCAGTTTTCCCCTGACAGGGCATAATGAAAAACTGTTTTTT
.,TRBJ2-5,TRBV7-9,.,CATQVAETQYF,TGTGCCACCCAAGTAGCGGAGACCCAGTACTTC
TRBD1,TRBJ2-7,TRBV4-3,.,CASSQENRDRVGQQYF,TGCGCCAGCAGCCAAGAAAACCGGGACAGGGTAGGTCAGCAGTACTTC
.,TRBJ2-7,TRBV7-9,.,CASSPSEYSYEQYF,TGTGCCAGCAGCCCTTCAGAATACTCCTACGAGCAGTACTTC
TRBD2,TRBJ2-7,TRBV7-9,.,CASSLGFAGLVHEQYF,TGTGCCAGCAGCTTAGGGTTCGCCGGACTAGTCCACGAGCAGTACTTC
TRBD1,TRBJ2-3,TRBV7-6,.,CASSPRTGPTDTQYF,TGTGCCAGCAGCCCACGGACAGGGCCCACAGATACGCAGTATTTT
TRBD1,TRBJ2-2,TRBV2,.,CASSDRDREYTGELFF,TGTGCCAGCAGTGACCGGGACAGGGAGTACACCGGGGAGCTGTTTTTT
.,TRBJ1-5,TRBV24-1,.,CATSDYRGKPQHF,TGTGCCACCAGTGATTATCGGGGTAAGCCCCAGCATTTT
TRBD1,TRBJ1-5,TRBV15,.,CATSREPGQGDNMIDQPQHF,TGTGCCACCAGCAGAGAGCCGGGACAGGGGGACAATATGATCGATCAGCCCCAGCATTTT
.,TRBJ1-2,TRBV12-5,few,CASGFHLKVESGYTF,TGTGCTAGTGGTTTCCACTTAAAAGTAGAAAGTGGCTACACCTTC
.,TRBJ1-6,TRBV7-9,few,CASSLGTGGGSPLHF,TGTGCCAGCAGCTTAGGGACCGGGGGGGGTTCACCCCTCCACTTT
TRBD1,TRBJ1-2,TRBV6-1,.,CASSEGIGQDVYGYTF,TGTGCCAGCAGTGAAGGGATCGGACAGGACGTCTATGGCTACACCTTC
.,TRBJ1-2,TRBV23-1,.,CASSPTLWNYGYTF,TGCGCCAGCAGTCCGACACTCTGGAACTATGGCTACACCTTC
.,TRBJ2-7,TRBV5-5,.,CASSLAAPYEQYF,TGTGCCAGCAGCTTAGCGGCCCCCTACGAGCAGTACTTC
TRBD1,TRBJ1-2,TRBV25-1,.,CASSGRRQGNGYTF,TGTGCCAGCAGTGGTCGGCGACAGGGAAATGGCTACACCTTC
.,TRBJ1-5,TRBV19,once,CASSIFREGNQPQHF,TGTGCCAGTAGTATTTTCAGGGAAGGCAATCAGCCCCAGCATTTT
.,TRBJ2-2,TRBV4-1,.,CASSPARGPPTGELFF,TGCGCCAGCAGCCCAGCTCGCGGGCCTCCCACCGGGGAGCTGTTTTTT